This TCR beta chain was recovered during a study of blood T cell repertoires in COVID-19. Authors' processing steps: Estimated nucleated cell counts came from reference gene primer amplification. The table came from immunoSEQ multiplex PCR; TCRdb's copy has only in-frame clones and leaves some out. V, J and clone size derive from that table, while D and trimming were established from the DNA sequence. The sample shows about 270,000 clones, about 87% of them seen only once. Germline lookup yields CDR1 SGHTS and CDR2 YDEGEE. Unmatched junction bases numbered 10, after V lost 3 bases and J lost 5 bases. CDR3 length equals 16 residues.

Sequenced material: PBMCs or T cells enriched from blood (not recorded which). The chain uses TRBV5-8 and TRBJ1-4, with 7 bases that match TRBD1. This receptor was obtained from a woman aged 30 to 39 with acute COVID-19. CDR3 coding DNA: TGTGCCAGCAGCTGGAATCACCGGGACAGAAATGAAAAACTGTTTTTT. Its protein product is CASSWNHRDRNEKLFF. Supplemented by reference TRBV5-8 and TRBJ1-4, the full variable domain reads EAGVTQSPTHLIKTRGQQATLRCSPISGHTSVYWYQQALGLGLQFLLWYDEGEERNRGNFPPRFSGRQFPNYSSELNVNALELEDSALYLCASSWNHRDRNEKLFFGSGTQLSVL.